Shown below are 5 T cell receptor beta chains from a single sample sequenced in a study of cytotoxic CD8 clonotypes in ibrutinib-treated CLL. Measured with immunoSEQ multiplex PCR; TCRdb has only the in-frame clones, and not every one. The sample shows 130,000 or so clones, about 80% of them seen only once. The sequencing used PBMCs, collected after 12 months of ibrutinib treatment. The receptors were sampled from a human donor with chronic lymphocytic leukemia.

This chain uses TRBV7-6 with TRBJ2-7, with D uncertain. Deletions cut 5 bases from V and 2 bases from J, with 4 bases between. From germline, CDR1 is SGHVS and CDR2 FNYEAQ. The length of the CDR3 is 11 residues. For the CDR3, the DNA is TGTGCCAGCAGCGCCGCCTACGAGCAGTACTTC. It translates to CASSAAYEQYF.

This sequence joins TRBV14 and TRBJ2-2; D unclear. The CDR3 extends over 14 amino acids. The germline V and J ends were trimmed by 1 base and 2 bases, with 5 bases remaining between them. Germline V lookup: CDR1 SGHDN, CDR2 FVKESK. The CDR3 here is CASSQVKNTGELFF. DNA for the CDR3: TGTGCCAGCAGCCAAGTGAAAAACACCGGGGAGCTGTTTTTT.

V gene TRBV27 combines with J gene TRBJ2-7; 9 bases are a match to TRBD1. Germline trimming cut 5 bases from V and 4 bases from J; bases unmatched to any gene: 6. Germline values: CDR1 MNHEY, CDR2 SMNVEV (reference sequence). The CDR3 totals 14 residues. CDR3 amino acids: CASSPETGGYEQYF. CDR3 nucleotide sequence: TGTGCCAGCAGTCCGGAGACAGGGGGGTACGAGCAGTACTTC.

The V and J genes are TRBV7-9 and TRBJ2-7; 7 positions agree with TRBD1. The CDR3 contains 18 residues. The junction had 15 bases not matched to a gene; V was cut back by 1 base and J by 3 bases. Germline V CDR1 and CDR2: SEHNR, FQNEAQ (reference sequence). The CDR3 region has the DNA TGTGCCAGCAGCTTAGTCACAGGGGATCTAAGGGCAGGCTACGAGCAGTACTTC. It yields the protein CASSLVTGDLRAGYEQYF.

CDR3 loop: CASSQDGPLAPAYEQYF. The CDR3 DNA reads TGCGCCAGCAGCCAAGACGGACCGCTCGCACCCGCCTACGAGCAGTACTTC. V is TRBV4-1 and J is TRBJ2-7; D ambiguous. The germline V gene has CDR1 MGHRA and CDR2 YSYEKL. V was shortened by 0 bases and J by 2 bases, with 17 bases between the two germline ends. The CDR3 is 17 residues long.